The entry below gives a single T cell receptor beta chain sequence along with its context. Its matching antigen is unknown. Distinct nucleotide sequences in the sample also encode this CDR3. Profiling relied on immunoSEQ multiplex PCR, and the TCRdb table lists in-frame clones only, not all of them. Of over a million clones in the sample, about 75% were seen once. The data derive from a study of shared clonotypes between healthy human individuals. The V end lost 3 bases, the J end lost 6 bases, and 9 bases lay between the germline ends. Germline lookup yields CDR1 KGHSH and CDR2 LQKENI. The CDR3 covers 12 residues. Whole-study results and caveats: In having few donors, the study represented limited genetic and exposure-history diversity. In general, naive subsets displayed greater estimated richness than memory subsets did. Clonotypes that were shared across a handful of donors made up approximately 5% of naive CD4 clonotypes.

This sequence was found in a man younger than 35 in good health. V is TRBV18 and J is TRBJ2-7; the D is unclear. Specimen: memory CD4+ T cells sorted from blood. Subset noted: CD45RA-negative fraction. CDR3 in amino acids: CASSPDSSEQYF. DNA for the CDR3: TGTGCCAGCTCACCCGATTCGAGCGAGCAGTACTTC.